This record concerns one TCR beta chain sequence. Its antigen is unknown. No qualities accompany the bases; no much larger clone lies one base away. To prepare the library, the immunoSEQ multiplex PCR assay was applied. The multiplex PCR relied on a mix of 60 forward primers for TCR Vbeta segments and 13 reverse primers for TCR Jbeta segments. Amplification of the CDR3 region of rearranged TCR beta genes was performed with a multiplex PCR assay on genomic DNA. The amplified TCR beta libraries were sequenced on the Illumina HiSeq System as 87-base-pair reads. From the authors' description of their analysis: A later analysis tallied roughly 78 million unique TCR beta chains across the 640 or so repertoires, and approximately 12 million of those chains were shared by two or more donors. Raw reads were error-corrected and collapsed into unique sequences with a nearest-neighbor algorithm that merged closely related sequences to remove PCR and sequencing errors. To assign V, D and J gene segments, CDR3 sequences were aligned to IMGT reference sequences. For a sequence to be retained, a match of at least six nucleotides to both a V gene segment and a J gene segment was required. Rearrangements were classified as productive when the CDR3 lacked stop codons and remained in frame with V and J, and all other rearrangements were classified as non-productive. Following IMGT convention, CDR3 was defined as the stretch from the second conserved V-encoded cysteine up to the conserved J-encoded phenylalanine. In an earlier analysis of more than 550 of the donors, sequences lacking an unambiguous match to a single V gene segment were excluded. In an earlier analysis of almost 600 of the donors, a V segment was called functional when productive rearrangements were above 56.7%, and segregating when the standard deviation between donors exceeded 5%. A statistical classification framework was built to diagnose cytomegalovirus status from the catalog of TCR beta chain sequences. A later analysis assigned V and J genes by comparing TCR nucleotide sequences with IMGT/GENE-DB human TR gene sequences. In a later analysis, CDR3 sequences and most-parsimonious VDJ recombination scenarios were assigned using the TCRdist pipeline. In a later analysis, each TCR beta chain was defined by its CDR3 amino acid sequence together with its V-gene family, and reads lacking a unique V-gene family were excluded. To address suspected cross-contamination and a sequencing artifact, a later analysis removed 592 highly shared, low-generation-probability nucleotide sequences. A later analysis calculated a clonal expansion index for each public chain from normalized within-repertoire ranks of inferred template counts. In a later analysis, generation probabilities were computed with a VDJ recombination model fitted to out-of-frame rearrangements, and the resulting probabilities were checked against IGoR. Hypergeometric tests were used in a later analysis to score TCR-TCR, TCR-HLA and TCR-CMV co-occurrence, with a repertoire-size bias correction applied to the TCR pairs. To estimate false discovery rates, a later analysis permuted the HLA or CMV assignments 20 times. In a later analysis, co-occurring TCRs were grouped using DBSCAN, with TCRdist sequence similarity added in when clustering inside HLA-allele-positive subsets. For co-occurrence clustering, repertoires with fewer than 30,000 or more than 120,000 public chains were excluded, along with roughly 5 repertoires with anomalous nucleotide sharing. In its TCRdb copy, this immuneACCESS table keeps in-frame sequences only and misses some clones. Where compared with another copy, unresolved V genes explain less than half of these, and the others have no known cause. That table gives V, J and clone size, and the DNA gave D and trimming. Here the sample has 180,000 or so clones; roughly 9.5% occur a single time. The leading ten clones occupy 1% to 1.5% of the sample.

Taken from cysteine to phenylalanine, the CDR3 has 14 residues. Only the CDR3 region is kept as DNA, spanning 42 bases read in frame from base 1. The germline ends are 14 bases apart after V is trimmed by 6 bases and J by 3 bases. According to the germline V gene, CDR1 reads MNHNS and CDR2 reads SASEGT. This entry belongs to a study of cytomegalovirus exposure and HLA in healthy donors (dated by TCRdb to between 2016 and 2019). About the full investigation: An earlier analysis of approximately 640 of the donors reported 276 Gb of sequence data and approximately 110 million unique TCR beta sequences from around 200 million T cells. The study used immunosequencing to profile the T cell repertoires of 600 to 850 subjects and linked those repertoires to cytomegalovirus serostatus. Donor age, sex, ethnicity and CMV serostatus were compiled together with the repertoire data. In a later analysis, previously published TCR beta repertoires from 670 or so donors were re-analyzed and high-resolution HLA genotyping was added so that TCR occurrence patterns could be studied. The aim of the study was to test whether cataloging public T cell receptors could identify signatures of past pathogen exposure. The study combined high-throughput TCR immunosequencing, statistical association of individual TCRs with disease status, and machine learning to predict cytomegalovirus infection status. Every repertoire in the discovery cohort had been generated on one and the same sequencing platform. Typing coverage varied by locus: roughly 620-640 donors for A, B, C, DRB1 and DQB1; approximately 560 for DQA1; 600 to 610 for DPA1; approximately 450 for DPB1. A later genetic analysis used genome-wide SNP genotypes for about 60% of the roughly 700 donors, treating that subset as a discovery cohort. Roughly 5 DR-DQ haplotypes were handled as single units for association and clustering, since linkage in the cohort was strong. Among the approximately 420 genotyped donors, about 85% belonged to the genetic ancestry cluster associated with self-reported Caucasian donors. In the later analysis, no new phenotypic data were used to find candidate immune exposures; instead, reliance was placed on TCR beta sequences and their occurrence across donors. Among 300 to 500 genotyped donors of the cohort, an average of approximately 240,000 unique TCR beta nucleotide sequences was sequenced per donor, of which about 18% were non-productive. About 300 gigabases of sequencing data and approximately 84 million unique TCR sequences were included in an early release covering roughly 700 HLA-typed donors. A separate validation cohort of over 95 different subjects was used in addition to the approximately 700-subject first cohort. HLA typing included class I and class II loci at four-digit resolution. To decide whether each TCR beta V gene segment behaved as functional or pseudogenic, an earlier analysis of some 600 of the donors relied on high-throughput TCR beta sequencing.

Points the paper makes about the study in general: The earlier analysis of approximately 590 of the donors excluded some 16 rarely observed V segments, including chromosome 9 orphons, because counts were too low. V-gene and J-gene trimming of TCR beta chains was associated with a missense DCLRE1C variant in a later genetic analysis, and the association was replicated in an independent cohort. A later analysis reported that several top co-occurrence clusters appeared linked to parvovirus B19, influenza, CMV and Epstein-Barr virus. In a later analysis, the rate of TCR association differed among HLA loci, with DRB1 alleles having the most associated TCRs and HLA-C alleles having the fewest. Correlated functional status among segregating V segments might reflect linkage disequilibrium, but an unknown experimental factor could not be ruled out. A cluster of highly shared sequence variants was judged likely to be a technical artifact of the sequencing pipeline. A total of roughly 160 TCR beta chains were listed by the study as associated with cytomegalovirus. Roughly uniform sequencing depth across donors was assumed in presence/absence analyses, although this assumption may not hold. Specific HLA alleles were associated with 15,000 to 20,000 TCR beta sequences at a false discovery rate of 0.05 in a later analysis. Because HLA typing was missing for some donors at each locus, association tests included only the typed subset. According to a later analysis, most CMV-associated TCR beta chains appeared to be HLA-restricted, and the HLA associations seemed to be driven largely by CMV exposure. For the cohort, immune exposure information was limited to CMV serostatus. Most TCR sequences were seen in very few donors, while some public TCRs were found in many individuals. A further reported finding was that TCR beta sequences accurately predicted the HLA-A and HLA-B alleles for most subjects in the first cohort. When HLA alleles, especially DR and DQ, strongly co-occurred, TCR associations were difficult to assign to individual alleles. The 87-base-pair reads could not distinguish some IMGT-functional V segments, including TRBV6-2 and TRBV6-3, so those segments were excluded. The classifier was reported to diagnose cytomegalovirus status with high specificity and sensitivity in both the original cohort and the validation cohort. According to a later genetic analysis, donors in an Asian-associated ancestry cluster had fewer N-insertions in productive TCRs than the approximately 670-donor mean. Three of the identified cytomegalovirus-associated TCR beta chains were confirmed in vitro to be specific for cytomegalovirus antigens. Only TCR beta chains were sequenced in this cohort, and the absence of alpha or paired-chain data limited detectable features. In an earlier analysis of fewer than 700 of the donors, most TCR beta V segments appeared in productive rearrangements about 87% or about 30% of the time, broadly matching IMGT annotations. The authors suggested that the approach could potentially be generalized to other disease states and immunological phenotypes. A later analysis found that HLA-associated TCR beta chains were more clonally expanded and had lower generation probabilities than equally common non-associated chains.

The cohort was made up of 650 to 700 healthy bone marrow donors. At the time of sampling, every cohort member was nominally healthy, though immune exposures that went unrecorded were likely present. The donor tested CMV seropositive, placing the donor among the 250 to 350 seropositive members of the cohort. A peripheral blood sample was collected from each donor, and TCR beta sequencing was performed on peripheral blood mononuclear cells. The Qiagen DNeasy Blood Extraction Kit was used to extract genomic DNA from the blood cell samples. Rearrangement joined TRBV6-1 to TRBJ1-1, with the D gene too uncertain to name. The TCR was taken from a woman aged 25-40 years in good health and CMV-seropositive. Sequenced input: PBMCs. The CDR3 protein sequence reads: CASRGRSEDTEAFF. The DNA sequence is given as TGTGCCAGCAGGGGGAGAAGTGAGGACACTGAAGCTTTCTTT.